Here is one T cell receptor (beta chain) with its context. Amplification started from genomic DNA. The TCR beta CDR3 region was amplified using 30 forward and 13 reverse primers. TCRdb redid the calling of the multiplex PCR reads with MiXCR, one entry per CDR3 protein. The sample records a few hundred thousand distinct CDR3 sequences, over 45% being singletons. All diabetic donors were classified as either type 1 or type 2 diabetes. No donor had another autoimmune disease or recent infection within four weeks. Peripheral blood, 9 to 10 milliliters per participant, was collected. CDR3 size: 16 residues. V gave up 1 base and J gave up 8 bases, with 21 bases separating them. CDR1 and CDR2 (germline): SGHTS, YDEGEE. This entry comes from a study of type 1 and type 2 diabetes patients. Overall study context: From PBMCs, CD4+ and CD8+ T cells were isolated by magnetic microbeads.

The chain links TRBV5-8 to TRBJ1-2; D is unclear. The source material was peripheral blood mononuclear cells (PBMCs). The receptor was derived from a man aged 18-30 years with type 2 diabetes. The CDR3 coding sequence is TGTGCCAGCAGCTTGAGGCAATACCATGCATTAGAGGGCTACACCTTC. As protein: CASSLRQYHALEGYTF.